This T cell receptor beta chain was profiled in a study of T-cell memory formation after mild COVID-19. Overall study: Each donor largely had its own TCR clusters.

This clonotype was counted once. With constant-segment primers, 5'RACE yielded cDNA libraries of TCR alpha and TCR beta that carried sample barcodes and UMIs. TCRdb reprocessed the 5' RACE reads with MiXCR, giving one entry per CDR3 protein. The sample lists under 550,000 distinct CDR3 sequences, roughly 18% occurring once. Trimming stripped 3 bases from V and 0 bases from J, with 6 bases between. This CDR3 comprises 14 residues. The material sequenced was PBMCs or a T cell subset sorted from them (not recorded which). This TCR derives from a young man who had mild COVID-19 (a few samples of this study predate the infection). Cell type and time point are not known. The chain is built from TRBV12-3 or TRBV12-4 and TRBJ1-5; D unresolved. The CDR3: CASSFLGSNQPQHF. The CDR3 DNA is TGTGCCAGCAGTTTTTTGGGTAGCAATCAGCCCCAGCATTTT.